Described below is a single T cell receptor beta chain sequence and its context. The antigen is not known. The study ran its PCR with 60 Vbeta and 13 Jbeta primers. Clones were read by immunoSEQ multiplex PCR, and TCRdb kept only the in-frame ones, dropping some. The sample shows around 130,000 clones, 81% of them seen only once. The source of the sample is a study of cytomegalovirus exposure and HLA in healthy donors. Study-wide results and caveats: The investigators catalogued 160 or so TCR beta chains as cytomegalovirus-associated. The Asian-associated ancestry cluster reportedly had fewer N-insertions than the approximately 610-donor mean in a later analysis.

Each donor was nominally healthy when sampled (though unrecorded immune exposures were likely). The sample comprised PBMCs. This sequence was found in a woman in her thirties or forties in good health and CMV-seronegative.

This CDR3 is CASTISGTYNEQFF. CDR3 DNA sequence: TGTGCCAGTACGATTAGCGGGACCTACAATGAGCAGTTCTTC. The V call is TRBV19, the J call TRBJ2-1; 8 bases are a match to TRBD2. From germline, CDR1 is LNHDA and CDR2 SQIVND (reference sequence). V trimming: 7 bases; J trimming: 2 bases; junction bases outside the gene matches: 4. The CDR3 extends over 14 amino acids.